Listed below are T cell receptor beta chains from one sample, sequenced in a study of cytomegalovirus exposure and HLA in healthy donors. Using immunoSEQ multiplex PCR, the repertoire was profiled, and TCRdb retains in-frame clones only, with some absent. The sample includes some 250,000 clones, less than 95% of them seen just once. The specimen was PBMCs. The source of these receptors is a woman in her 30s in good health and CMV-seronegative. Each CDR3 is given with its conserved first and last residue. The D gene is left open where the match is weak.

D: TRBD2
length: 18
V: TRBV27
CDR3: CASRRWEGSPSGANVLTF

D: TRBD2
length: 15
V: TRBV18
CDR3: CASSPSAGGPYEQYF

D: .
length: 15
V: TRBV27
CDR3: CASSPALGLNEKLFF

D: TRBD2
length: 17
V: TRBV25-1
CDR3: CASSGTSGSGALNEQFF

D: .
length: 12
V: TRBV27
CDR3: CASSSEADTQYF

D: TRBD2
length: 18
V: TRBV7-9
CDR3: CASSLAGLAGVAKNIQYF

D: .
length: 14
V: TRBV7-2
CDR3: CASSPYNGYNEQFF

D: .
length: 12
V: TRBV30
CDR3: CAWSQGWNEQFF

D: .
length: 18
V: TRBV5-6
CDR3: CASSSRPGAYPTNYGYTF

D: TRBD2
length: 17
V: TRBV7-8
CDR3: CASSPPGLADLHYEQYF

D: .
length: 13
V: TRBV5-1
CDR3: CASSFNGPGTQYF

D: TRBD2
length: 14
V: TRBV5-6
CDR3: CASFSGMPTDTQYF

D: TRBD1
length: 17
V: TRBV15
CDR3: CATSKRSEGAGRNEQFF

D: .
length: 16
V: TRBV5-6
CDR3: CASTAWGGLGWQTQYF

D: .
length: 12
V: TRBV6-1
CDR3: CASSEAPGAAFF

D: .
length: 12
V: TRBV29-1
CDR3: CSVARDTGELFF

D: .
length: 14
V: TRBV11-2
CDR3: CASSLDQMRNTIYF

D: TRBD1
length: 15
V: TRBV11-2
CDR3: CASSPRTGGNTEAFF

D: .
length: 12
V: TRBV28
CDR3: CASSLRWTGQYF

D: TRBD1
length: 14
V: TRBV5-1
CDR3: CASSSRTGGTEAFF

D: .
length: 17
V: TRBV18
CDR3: CASSPKLRTSRQETQYF

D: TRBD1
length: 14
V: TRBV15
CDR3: CATSRGTGTGELFF

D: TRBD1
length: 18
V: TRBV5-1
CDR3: CASSFARTGGESNQPQHF

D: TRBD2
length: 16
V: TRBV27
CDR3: CASSPHSGGNSYEQYF

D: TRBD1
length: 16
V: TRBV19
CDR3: CASSIGLGTDQETQYF

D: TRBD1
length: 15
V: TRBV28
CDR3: CASSLSGGGNQPQHF

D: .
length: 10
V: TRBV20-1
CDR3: CSALGSEQFF

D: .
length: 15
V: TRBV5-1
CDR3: CASSPYVSSTDTQYF

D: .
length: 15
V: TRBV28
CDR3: CASSPRFRGTYEQYF

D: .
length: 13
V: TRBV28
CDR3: CASRGTANYEQYF

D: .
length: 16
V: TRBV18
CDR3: CASSHRQASGDYGYTF

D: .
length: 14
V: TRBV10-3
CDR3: CAISPEGPRDTQYF

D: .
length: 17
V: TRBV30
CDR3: CAWSVLRRSGGYNEQFF

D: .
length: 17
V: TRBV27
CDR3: CASSPHRASLSTDTQYF

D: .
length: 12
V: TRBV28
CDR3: CASSSTGTRLFF

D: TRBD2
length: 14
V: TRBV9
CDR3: CASSVDGGDNEQFF

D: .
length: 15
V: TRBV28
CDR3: CASSLSSGGHGELFF

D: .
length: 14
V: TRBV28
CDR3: CASNTGPPQETQYF

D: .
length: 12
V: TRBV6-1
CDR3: CASSQLGYEQYF

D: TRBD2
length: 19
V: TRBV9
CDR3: CASSGQGLAGGVSYNEQFF

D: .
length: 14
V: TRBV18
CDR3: CASSADSISYEQYF

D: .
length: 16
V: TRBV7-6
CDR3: CASSMDSSALSDTQYF

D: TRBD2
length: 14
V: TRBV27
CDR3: CASSGTAGVDTQYF

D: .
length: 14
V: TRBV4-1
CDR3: CASSQGAGGYEQYF

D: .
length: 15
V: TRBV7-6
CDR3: CASSQDPGNSQPQHF

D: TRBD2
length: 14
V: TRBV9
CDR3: CASSVASGSYEQYF

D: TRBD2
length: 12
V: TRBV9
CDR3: CASSAGGVEQYF

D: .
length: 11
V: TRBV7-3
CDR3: CASSVDDEQFF

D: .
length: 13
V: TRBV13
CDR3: CASSSGRTGELFF

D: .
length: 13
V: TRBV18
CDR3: CASSPGLQETQYF

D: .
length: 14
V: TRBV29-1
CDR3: CSVEDPRGSYEQYF

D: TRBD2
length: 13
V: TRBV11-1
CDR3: CASKASGSYEQYF

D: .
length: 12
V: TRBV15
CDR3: CAIGGDTGELFF

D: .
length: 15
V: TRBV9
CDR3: CASSVEGQSGNTIYF

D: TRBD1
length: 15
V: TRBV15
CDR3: CATSRDRDRNEKLFF

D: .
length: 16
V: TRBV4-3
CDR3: CASSPFAGRNTGELFF

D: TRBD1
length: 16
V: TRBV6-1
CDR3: CASSAGTAALNQPQHF

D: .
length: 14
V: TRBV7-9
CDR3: CASSLGDSTDTQYF

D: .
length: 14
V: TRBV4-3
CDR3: CASSQEVAVYEQYF

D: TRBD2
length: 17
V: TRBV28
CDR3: CASSLRSSGRAYGEQFF